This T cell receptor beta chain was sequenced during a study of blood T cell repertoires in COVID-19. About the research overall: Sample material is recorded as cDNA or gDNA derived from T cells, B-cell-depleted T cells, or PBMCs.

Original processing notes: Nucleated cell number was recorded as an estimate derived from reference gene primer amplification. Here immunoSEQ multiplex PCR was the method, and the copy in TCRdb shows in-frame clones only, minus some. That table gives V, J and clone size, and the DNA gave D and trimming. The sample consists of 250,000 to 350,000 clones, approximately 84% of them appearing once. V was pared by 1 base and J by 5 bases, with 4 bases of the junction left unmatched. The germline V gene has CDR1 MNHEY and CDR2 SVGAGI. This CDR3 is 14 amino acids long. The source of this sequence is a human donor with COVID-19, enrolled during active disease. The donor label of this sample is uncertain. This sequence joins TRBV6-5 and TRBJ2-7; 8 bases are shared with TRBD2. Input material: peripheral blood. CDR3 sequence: CASSYLAGIHEQYF. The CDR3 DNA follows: TGTGCCAGCAGTTACTTAGCGGGAATCCACGAGCAGTACTTC.